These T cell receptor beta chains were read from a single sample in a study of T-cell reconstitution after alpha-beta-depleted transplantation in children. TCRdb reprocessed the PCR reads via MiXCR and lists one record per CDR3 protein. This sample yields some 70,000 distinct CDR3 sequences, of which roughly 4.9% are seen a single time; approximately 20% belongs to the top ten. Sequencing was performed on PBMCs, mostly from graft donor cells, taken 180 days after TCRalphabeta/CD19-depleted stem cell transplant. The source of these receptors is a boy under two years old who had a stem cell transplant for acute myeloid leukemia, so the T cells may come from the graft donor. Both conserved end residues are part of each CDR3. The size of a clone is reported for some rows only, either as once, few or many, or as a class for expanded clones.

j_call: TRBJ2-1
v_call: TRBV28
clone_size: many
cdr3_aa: CASKTTSRNYHEQFF

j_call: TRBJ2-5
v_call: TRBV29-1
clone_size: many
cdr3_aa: CSVAGGLETQYF

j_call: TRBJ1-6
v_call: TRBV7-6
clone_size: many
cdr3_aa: CASSFGDDYSPLHF

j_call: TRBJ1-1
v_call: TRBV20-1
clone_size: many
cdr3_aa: CRFGLNTEAFF

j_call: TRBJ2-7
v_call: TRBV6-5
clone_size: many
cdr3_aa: CASTRGLEDHEQYF

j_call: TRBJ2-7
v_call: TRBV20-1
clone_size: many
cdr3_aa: CSARDGTSTYGEQYF

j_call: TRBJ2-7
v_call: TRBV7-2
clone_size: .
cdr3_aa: CASSIWTGGPYEQYF

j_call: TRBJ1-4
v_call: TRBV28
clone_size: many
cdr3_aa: CASSPLDSRNEKLFF

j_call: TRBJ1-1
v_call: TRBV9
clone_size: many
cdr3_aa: CASSGGFNTEAFF

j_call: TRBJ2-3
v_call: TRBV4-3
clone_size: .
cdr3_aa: CASSQDLNSVTDTQYF

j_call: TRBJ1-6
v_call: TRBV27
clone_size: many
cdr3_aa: CASNRQGLVNSPLHF

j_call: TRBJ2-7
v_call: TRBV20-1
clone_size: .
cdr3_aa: CSALSPGGNSGGAYEQYF

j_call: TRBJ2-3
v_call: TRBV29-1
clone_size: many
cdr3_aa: CSVENLPGDTQYF

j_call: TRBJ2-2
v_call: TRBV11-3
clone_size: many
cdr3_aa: CASSPLEGYTGELFF

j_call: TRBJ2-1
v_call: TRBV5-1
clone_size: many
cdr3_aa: CASSLNWDEQFF

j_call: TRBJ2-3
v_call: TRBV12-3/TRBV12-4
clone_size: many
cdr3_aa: CASSRGQRTDTQYF

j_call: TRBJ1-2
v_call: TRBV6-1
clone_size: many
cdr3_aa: CASRDLRLPNYGYTF

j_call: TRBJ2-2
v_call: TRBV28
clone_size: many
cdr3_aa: CASRNTGANTGELFF

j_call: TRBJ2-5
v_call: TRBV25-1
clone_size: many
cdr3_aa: CASSGSPILTQYF

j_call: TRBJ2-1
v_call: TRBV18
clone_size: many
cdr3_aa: CASSPWTSNEQFF

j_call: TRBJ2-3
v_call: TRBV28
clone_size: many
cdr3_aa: CASRVNTDTQYF

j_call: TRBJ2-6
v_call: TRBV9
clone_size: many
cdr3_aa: CASSPLDGDANVLTF

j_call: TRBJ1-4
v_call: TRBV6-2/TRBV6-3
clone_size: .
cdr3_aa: CASSYFGPSGRGKLFF

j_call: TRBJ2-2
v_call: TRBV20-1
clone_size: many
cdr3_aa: CSAQQGATGELFF

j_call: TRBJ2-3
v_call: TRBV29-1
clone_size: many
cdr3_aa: CSVTFRGGSTDTQYF

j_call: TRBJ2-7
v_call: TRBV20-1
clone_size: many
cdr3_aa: CSATRDRAPYEQYF

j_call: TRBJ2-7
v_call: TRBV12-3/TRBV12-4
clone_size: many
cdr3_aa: CASSLTGPTYEQYF

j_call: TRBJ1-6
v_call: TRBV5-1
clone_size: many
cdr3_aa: CASSQAGSDSPLHF

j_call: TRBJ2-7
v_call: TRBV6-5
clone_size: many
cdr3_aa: CASNRAGSYEQYF

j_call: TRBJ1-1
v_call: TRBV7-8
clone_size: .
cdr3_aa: CASSPRPALNTEAFF

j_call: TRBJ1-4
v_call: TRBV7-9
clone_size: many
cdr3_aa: CASSPDFATNEKLFF

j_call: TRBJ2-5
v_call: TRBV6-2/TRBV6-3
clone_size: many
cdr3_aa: CASSYGQAKETQYF

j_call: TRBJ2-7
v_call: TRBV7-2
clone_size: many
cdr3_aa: CASSLGRVGTYEQYF

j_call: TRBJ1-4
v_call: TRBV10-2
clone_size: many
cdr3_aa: CASRPGPVRGQLFF

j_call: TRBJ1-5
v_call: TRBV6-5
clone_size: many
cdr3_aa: CASSYGQGAYQPQHF

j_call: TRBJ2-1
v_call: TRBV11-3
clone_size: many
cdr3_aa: CASSSPGQGKEQFF

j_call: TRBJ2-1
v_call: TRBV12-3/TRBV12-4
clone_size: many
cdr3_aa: CASSFGGGTYNEQFF

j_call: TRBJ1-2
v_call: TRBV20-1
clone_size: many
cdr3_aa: CSAWLRTGNYGYTF

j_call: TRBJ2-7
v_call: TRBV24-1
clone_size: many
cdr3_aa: CATSDATGPLHEQYF

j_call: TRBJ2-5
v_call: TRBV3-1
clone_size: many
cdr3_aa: CASSQDWVQETQYF